The clone carrying this T cell receptor (beta chain) was picked up many times. What it recognizes is unknown. The CDR3 is 15 amino acids. Deletions cut 6 bases from V and 2 bases from J, with 16 bases between. Looked up from germline, CDR1 is SNHLY and CDR2 is FYNNEI. The data belong to a study of CD8 T cells in ankylosing spondylitis. TCRdb passed the 5' RACE reads through MiXCR, listing each CDR3 protein once. The repertoire has 250,000 to 400,000 distinct CDR3 sequences, approximately 10% of them found once; the top ten carry roughly 9.2%. General observations from the study: About 8 highly homologous variants formed a TCR beta motif that appeared characteristic of ankylosing spondylitis blood.

The chain carries TRBV2 and TRBJ2-5; D possibly corresponds to TRBD1 (6 bases). The sequence was collected from a female donor with ankylosing spondylitis or in good health (not recorded which). Source material: blood, either unsorted or a sorted T cell fraction (not recorded which). CDR3 coding DNA: TGTGCCAGCAGCCCCACCGGGACACAACAAGAGACCCAGTACTTC. Protein sequence: CASSPTGTQQETQYF.